These 19 T cell receptor beta chains share one sample of origin, sequenced in a study of cytomegalovirus exposure and HLA in healthy donors. The repertoire was sequenced with immunoSEQ multiplex PCR; TCRdb's copy has only in-frame clones and lacks some. In the table there are about 75,000 clones, around four fifths of which are singletons. The sample comprised PBMCs. The source of these receptors is a man aged 30 to 45 in good health and CMV-seronegative.

The chain has TRBV5-6 and TRBJ2-7; 9 bases agree with TRBD1. The CDR3 is 14 amino acids. Trimming removed 3 bases from V and 6 bases from J; junction bases left unmatched: 7. CDR1 and CDR2 (germline): SGHDT, YYEEEE. CDR3 sequence (DNA): TGTGCCAGCAGCTCCGGGACAGGGTATACCGAGCAGTACTTC. Translation gives CASSSGTGYTEQYF.

This chain links TRBV30 with TRBJ1-6; 7 bases match TRBD1. Trimming took 3 bases from V and 10 from J; bases not matched to a gene: 9. The CDR3 consists of 14 residues. Germline loops: CDR1 GTSNPN, CDR2 SVGIG (reference sequence). CDR3 amino acids: CAWRIGTDGSPLHF. CDR3 coding DNA: TGTGCCTGGAGGATCGGGACAGACGGATCACCCCTCCACTTT.

V usage is TRBV5-3 and J usage is TRBJ2-7, with 14 bases aligning to TRBD2. TRBV5-3 carries the ORF label, with uncertain function. V was pared by 4 bases and J by 0 bases, with 9 bases of the junction left unmatched. CDR3 length: 18 amino acids. CDR3 sequence (DNA): TGTGCCAGAAGCCTAGAGGGGACTAGCGGGAGCCCCTCCTACGAGCAGTACGTC. The encoded protein is CARSLEGTSGSPSYEQYV.

The chain combines TRBV12-5 with TRBJ2-2; 12 bases map to TRBD2. There are 16 residues in the CDR3. Trimming at V came to 7 bases and at J to 4 bases, leaving 7 bases not matched to a gene. Germline CDR1 is LGHNT and CDR2 is FRNRAP. The CDR3: CASAPGLAGRTGELFF. DNA for the CDR3: TGTGCTAGTGCCCCCGGACTAGCGGGACGCACCGGGGAGCTGTTTTTT.

The CDR3 spells CASSLTAANTGELFF. CDR3 nucleotides: TGCGCCAGCAGCTTGACAGCGGCGAACACCGGGGAGCTGTTTTTT. This rearrangement joins TRBV5-1 to TRBJ2-2; maybe TRBD2 (5 bases). The length of the CDR3 is 15 residues. The ends were cut back, 1 base at V and 0 bases at J, with 7 bases in the middle. Per the germline V gene, CDR1 is SGHRS and CDR2 is YFSETQ.

The chain couples TRBV9 to TRBJ2-3, with 10 nucleotides matching TRBD2. Germline assignment: CDR1 SGDLS and CDR2 YYNGEE. The trim removed 1 base at V and 4 bases at J, leaving 3 bases unmatched. The CDR3 sequence is 15 residues long. Written as DNA, the CDR3 is TGTGCCAGCAGCGTATTAGCGGGAGGTGCAGATACGCAGTATTTT. Translating it yields CASSVLAGGADTQYF.

This chain connects TRBV4-3 to TRBJ2-7; TRBD1 aligns across 12 bases. This CDR3 is built from 14 residues. Germline V gene sequence: CDR1 LGHNA, CDR2 YSLEER. V dropped 2 bases and J dropped 6; count of bases not matched to a gene: 2. As DNA, the CDR3 is TGCGCCAGCAGCCAATGGGACAGGGGGCCCGAGCAGTACTTC. Translation gives CASSQWDRGPEQYF.

This chain joins TRBV6-1 and TRBJ1-1; 10 bases line up with TRBD1. Germline lookup yields CDR1 MNHNS and CDR2 SASEGT. This CDR3 comprises 13 residues. The V segment lost 6 bases and the J segment 6 bases; nucleotides outside the gene matches: 4. The CDR3 DNA is TGTGCCAGCAGCTACGGGACAGGGGCTGAAGCTTTCTTT. Its translation is CASSYGTGAEAFF.

This chain uses TRBV9 with TRBJ1-2, with 8 bases that match TRBD1. The CDR3 is made up of 13 amino acids. The germline gives CDR1 SGDLS, CDR2 YYNGEE. V shed 4 bases, J shed 7 bases, and the junction held 6 bases outside the gene matches. CDR3 protein: CASSTGQGGGYTF. CDR3 in DNA: TGTGCCAGCAGCACCGGACAGGGCGGTGGCTACACCTTC.

J is TRBJ1-2 and V is TRBV14; TRBD1 might be the D (5 bases). The CDR3 has 15 amino acids. Germline lookup yields CDR1 SGHDN and CDR2 FVKESK. The ends were cut back, 1 base at V and 4 bases at J, with 13 bases in the middle. DNA for the CDR3: TGTGCCAGCAGCCAAGGGGGCACAGCAACCTATGGCTACACCTTC. Amino acids: CASSQGGTATYGYTF.

CDR3 residues: CASSQGVETQYF. For the CDR3, the DNA is TGTGCCAGCAGCCAGGGGGTGGAGACCCAGTACTTC. The V call is TRBV9, the J call TRBJ2-5, with 7 bases aligning to TRBD1. The CDR3 loop spans 12 amino acids. Germline assignment: CDR1 SGDLS and CDR2 YYNGEE. V trimming: 4 bases; J trimming: 5 bases; junction bases outside the gene matches: 2.

This chain joins TRBV18 and TRBJ2-7, with 9 bases identical to TRBD1. J gave up 1 base and V 0 bases, and 1 base lay outside the gene matches. CDR1 is KGHSH and CDR2 is LQKENI in the germline V gene. The CDR3 contains 15 residues. The CDR3 reads CASSPPTGGSYEQYF. For the CDR3, the DNA is TGTGCCAGCTCACCACCGACAGGGGGTTCCTACGAGCAGTACTTC.

This chain uses TRBV5-1 with TRBJ2-7, with TRBD1 identical over 9 bases. The CDR3 sequence is 14 residues long. CDR1 SGHRS and CDR2 YFSETQ come from the germline V gene. The J segment lost 5 bases and the V segment lost 4 bases, leaving 7 bases of the junction unmatched. CDR3 residues: CASSPGTGTHEQYV. The CDR3 bases are TGCGCCAGCAGCCCCGGGACAGGGACCCACGAGCAGTACGTC.

The V gene is TRBV7-6, the J gene TRBJ1-1; TRBD1 aligns across 8 bases. The CDR3 consists of 14 residues. V was pared by 2 bases and J by 5 bases, with 4 bases of the junction left unmatched. Germline V gene lookup returns CDR1 SGHVS and CDR2 FNYEAQ. The CDR3 loop reads CASSLTRDRTEAFF. The CDR3 bases are TGTGCCAGCAGCTTAACCCGGGACAGGACTGAAGCTTTCTTT.

This clone was detected only once. This chain joins TRBV6-5 and TRBJ1-3; 8 nucleotides align to TRBD1. With 5 bases clipped from V and 3 bases from J, the junction kept 6 bases outside the gene matches. The germline V gene has CDR1 MNHEY and CDR2 SVGAGI. The CDR3 contains 15 residues. The CDR3 is CASSHQGAGGNTIYF. The CDR3, as DNA: TGTGCCAGCAGTCACCAGGGGGCAGGTGGAAACACCATATATTTT.

The J gene is TRBJ1-2, the V gene TRBV10-3; 9 positions agree with TRBD1. V gave up 6 bases and J gave up 3 bases; unmatched junction bases: 5. The CDR3 is made up of 14 amino acids. Germline V gene sequence: CDR1 ENHRY, CDR2 SYGVKD. The CDR3 DNA sequence: TGTGCCATCAGGCGACAGGGGGAGGACTATGGCTACACCTTC. Its translation is CAIRRQGEDYGYTF.

The chain employs TRBV6-1 and TRBJ2-7; 9 positions match TRBD1. The trim removed 6 bases at V and 5 bases at J, leaving 11 bases unmatched. Germline loops: CDR1 MNHNS, CDR2 SASEGT. The length of the CDR3 is 15 residues. The CDR3 DNA reads as TGTGCCAGCAGAGATACCGGGACAGGGTTCCACGAGCAGTACGTC. Amino acids: CASRDTGTGFHEQYV.

The chain employs TRBV7-9 and TRBJ1-2, with TRBD1 identical over 12 bases. J was trimmed by 4 bases and V by 5 bases; bases with no gene match: 5. The CDR3 runs 15 residues. In germline, CDR1 is SEHNR, CDR2 FQNEAQ (reference sequence). As DNA, the CDR3 is TGTGCCAGCAGCCCTGGGACAGGGGGCATCTATGGCTACACCTTC. It is translated as CASSPGTGGIYGYTF.

The CDR3 region is CASSHRTSGPNNEQFF. The CDR3 coding sequence is TGTGCCAGCAGTCACCGGACTAGCGGACCGAACAATGAGCAGTTCTTC. The J gene is TRBJ2-1, the V gene TRBV27, with 10 bases that match TRBD2. Germline assignment: CDR1 MNHEY and CDR2 SMNVEV (reference sequence). The CDR3 totals 16 residues. Trimming took 5 bases from V and 5 from J; bases not matched to a gene: 9.